This T cell receptor beta chain was captured by sequencing in a study of blood T cells in healthy people across ages. Trimming left V 5 bases short and J 2 bases short, with 9 bases between. The CDR3 is 13 amino acids. This clonotype was seen more than once but under ten times. The second PCR ran about 6 to 12 cycles with a sample-barcoded 5' primer and J-beta primers. TCRdb redid the calling of the 5' RACE reads with MiXCR, one entry per CDR3 protein. This table holds 1.2 million to 1.5 million distinct CDR3 sequences, 55% to 75% found once. The people who gave samples were healthy Caucasians from Russia, aged about 6 to 95.

The receptor comes from a young man in good health. The sample was blood. This chain connects TRBV12-3 or TRBV12-4 to TRBJ1-1, with D hard to call. CDR3 residues: CASSPGHNTEAFF. The CDR3 DNA follows: TGTGCCAGCAGTCCGGGCCATAACACTGAAGCTTTCTTT.